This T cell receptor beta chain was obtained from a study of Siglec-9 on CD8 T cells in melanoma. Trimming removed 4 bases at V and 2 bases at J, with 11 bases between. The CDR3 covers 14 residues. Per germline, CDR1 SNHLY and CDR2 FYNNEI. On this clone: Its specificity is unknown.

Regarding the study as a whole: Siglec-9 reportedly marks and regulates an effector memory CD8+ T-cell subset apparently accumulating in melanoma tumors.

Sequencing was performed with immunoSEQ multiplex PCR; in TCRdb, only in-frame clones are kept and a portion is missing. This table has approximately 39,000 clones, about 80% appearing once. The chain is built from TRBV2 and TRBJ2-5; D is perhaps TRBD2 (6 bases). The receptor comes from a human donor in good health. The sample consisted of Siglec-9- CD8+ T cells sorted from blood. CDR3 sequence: CASSVGGVQETQYF. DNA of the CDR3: TGTGCCAGCAGTGTAGGAGGGGTTCAAGAGACCCAGTACTTC.